The next 10 T cell receptor beta chains were all read from a single sample in a study of cytomegalovirus exposure and HLA in healthy donors. Primers for the PCR totalled 60 Vbeta and 13 Jbeta. Repertoires were generated with immunoSEQ multiplex PCR, while TCRdb's copy carries only in-frame clones and drops some. The table has some 140,000 clones, roughly 80% seen once; the top ten hold more than 0.85%. Sequencing was done on a sample of PBMCs. The receptors shown here come from a man aged 18 to 30 in good health and CMV-seronegative.

The CDR3 spells CAISEGQSSTDTQYF. DNA of the CDR3: TGTGCCATCAGTGAGGGACAGTCTAGCACAGATACGCAGTATTTT. J is TRBJ2-3 and V is TRBV10-3; weak D call: TRBD1 (6 bases). The CDR3 loop spans 15 amino acids. Germline V gene lookup returns CDR1 ENHRY and CDR2 SYGVKD. With 2 bases removed from V and 0 bases from J, the gap between germline ends came to 9 bases.

The chain joins TRBV2 to TRBJ1-2, with 8 nucleotides matching TRBD1. Germline-derived CDR1 and CDR2 are SNHLY and FYNNEI. Germline trimming cut 6 bases from V and 2 bases from J; bases unmatched to any gene: 2. The CDR3 extends over 13 amino acids. CDR3 region: CASRDRVNYGYTF. The CDR3 coding sequence is TGTGCCAGCAGGGACAGGGTGAACTATGGCTACACCTTC.

The V gene is TRBV4-2, the J gene TRBJ1-1, with D tentatively TRBD1 (6 bases). Per germline, CDR1 LGHNA and CDR2 YNFKEQ. This CDR3 contains 14 residues. The germline V and J ends were trimmed by 5 bases and 1 base, with 11 bases remaining between them. CDR3 in DNA: TGTGCCAGCAGCATCGGGACAACGAACACTGAAGCTTTCTTT. Translation: CASSIGTTNTEAFF.

The CDR3 region has the DNA TGTGCCAGCAGTTACTCGATAGCCTCGCTAGGAAACACCATATATTTT. Residues: CASSYSIASLGNTIYF. The chain employs TRBV6-5 and TRBJ1-3; D is unclear. Germline V gene lookup returns CDR1 MNHEY and CDR2 SVGAGI. Trimming shortened V by 0 bases and J by 4 bases, and 13 bases separated the two germline ends. This CDR3 region has 16 residues.

This chain joins TRBV7-6 and TRBJ2-3, with TRBD2 identical over 12 bases. V was clipped by 5 bases and J by 5 bases; unmatched bases: 8. The CDR3 runs 16 residues. The germline V gene has CDR1 SGHVS and CDR2 FNYEAQ. The CDR3 spells CASSLLAGGPVDTQYF. In DNA form, the CDR3 reads TGTGCCAGCAGCCTTCTAGCGGGGGGGCCGGTAGATACGCAGTATTTT.

V usage is TRBV19 and J usage is TRBJ2-1; tentative D call: TRBD1 (6 bases). The germline V gene encodes CDR1 LNHDA and CDR2 SQIVND (reference sequence). V was trimmed by 3 bases and J by 3 bases, leaving 12 bases between them. The CDR3 consists of 15 residues. CDR3 nucleotides: TGTGCCAGTAGTATTGGACAGATTTACTACAATGAGCAGTTCTTC. Translated: CASSIGQIYYNEQFF. The full variable domain, with the rest looked up from reference TRBV19 and TRBJ2-1, is DGGITQSPKYLFRKEGQNVTLSCEQNLNHDAMYWYRQDPGQGLRLIYYSQIVNDFQKGDIAEGYSVSREKKESFPLTVTSAQKNPTAFYLCASSIGQIYYNEQFFGPGTRLTVL.

This clone occurred a few times. The chain carries TRBV7-2 and TRBJ1-1; possibly TRBD1 for D (6 bases). CDR1 is SGHTA, CDR2 FQGNSA, per germline. The CDR3 totals 14 residues. The V end lost 4 bases, the J end lost 2 bases, and 11 bases lay between the germline ends. The CDR3 reads CASSYGQRNTEAFF. For the CDR3, the DNA is TGTGCCAGCAGCTACGGACAGAGAAACACTGAAGCTTTCTTT.

The gene calls are TRBV19 and TRBJ2-7; D may be TRBD2 (6 bases). Germline-derived CDR1 and CDR2 are LNHDA and SQIVND (reference sequence). The V gene lost 6 bases and the J gene lost 3 bases, with 15 bases spanning the gap. The CDR3 has 14 residues. CDR3 DNA: TGTGCCAGTAGAGACAGAGGAGGGGACTACGAGCAGTACTTC. It codes for CASRDRGGDYEQYF.

The chain recombines TRBV7-2 with TRBJ2-2; 7 bases line up with TRBD1. Germline V gene data show CDR1 as SGHTA and CDR2 as FQGNSA. This CDR3 has 17 residues. Losses at the gene ends were 3 bases for V and 4 bases for J; bases not matched to a gene: 11. Written as DNA, the CDR3 is TGTGCCAGCAGCTTGCTTCAGTGGGGACAGTCCACCGGGGAGCTGTTTTTT. It encodes CASSLLQWGQSTGELFF.

J is TRBJ2-4 and V is TRBV6-5; D is uncertain. The CDR3 consists of 14 residues. V was clipped by 6 bases and J by 0 bases, with 9 bases between them. Germline CDR1 is MNHEY and CDR2 is SVGAGI. For the CDR3, the DNA is TGTGCCAGCAGCCCGCTAGGAGCCAAAAACATTCAGTACTTC. It translates to CASSPLGAKNIQYF.